Listed here are 2 T cell receptor delta chains from one sample, sequenced in a study of gamma-delta chains in newborns, infants, children. TCRdb made new clone calls on the reads using CATT. The profile shows 15,000 or so delta-chain clones, less than 9.5% of them singletons. Sequenced input: blood. The receptors come from a child who was a newborn, infant or young child, either healthy, febrile or measles-vaccinated (not recorded which).

The genes are TRDV2 and TRDJ1; 12 bases line up with TRDD3. The CDR3 loop spans 16 amino acids. V dropped 7 bases and J dropped 0; count of bases not matched to a gene: 8. CDR1 is GEAIGNYY, CDR2 EKD, per germline. The CDR3 DNA sequence: TGTGCCTGGGCTGGGGGATACGCCGGGTACACCGATAAACTCATCTTT. This encodes CAWAGGYAGYTDKLIF.

This chain connects TRDV2 to TRDJ1; 7 nucleotides line up with TRDD3. Germline CDR1 is GEAIGNYY and CDR2 is EKD. The CDR3 totals 16 residues. The V gene end was trimmed by 0 bases and the J gene end by 4 bases; junction bases not matched to a gene: 10. CDR3 sequence (DNA): TGTGCCTGTGACACCGTGGGAGTGGGGATATTCGATAAACTCATCTTT. Protein: CACDTVGVGIFDKLIF.